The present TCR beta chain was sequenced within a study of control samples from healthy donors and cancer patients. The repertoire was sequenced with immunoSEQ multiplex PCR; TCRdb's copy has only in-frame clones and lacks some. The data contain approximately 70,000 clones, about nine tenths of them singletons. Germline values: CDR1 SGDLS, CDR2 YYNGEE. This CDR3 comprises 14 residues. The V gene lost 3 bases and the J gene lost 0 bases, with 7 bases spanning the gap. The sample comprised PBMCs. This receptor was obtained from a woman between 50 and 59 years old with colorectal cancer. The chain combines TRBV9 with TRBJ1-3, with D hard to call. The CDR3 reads CASSDRSSGNTIYF. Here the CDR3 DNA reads TGTGCCAGCAGCGACCGGTCCTCTGGAAACACCATATATTTT.